The source of this T cell receptor beta chain is a study of CD8 T cells in ankylosing spondylitis. Overall study findings and caveats: In ankylosing spondylitis blood, a motif of fewer than 10 highly homologous TCR beta variants appeared characteristic. Prior work had noted some motif variants in reactive arthritis blood and synovial fluid. Disease-linked clones displayed a CD8+ phenotype and appeared relatively rarely in peripheral blood. Enrichment of disease-linked clones was reportedly significant in matched ankylosing spondylitis synovial fluid.

Many counts were recorded for this clonotype. The antigen is undetermined. Scientists made TCR beta libraries using quantitative 5'-RACE with molecular barcodes. TCRdb itself ran the 5' RACE reads through MiXCR, one entry per CDR3 protein. The sample lists about 540,000 distinct CDR3 sequences; 10% to 15% were seen once. The CDR3 is 13 residues long. Trimming removed 6 bases at V and 7 bases at J, with 12 bases between. Material: blood, either unsorted or a sorted T cell fraction (not recorded which). The clonotype comes from a male donor with ankylosing spondylitis. The chain uses TRBV12-3 or TRBV12-4 and TRBJ2-2, with D possibly being TRBD1 or TRBD2 (5 bases each). This CDR3 reads CASSWDADGELFF. The CDR3 DNA sequence: TGTGCCAGCAGCTGGGACGCGGACGGGGAGCTGTTTTTT.